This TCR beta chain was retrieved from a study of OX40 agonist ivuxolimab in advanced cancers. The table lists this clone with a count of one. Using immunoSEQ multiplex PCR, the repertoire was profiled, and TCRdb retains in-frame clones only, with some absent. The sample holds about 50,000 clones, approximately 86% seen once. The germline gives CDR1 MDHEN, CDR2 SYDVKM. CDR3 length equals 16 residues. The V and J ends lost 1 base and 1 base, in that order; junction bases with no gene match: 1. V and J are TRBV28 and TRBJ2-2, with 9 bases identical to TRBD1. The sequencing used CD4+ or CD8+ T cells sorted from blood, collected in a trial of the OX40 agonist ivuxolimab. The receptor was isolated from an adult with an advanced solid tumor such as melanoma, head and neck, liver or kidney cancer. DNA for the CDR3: TGTGCCAGCAGTTTATTGACAGGGGGGAACACCGGGGAGCTGTTTTTT. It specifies CASSLLTGGNTGELFF.